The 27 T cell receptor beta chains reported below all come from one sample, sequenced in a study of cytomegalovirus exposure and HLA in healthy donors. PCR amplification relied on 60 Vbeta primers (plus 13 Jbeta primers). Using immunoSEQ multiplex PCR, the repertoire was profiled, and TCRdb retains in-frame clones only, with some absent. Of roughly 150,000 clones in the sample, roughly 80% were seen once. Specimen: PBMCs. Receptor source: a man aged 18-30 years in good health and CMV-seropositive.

As DNA, the CDR3 is TGTGCCACCAGCAGCTATACAGGGAATTCAGGAGAGACCCAGTACTTC. Residues: CATSSYTGNSGETQYF. This chain uses TRBV15 with TRBJ2-5; weak D call: TRBD1 (6 bases). Trimming cost V 3 bases and J 4 bases, with 18 bases left between them. Germline V gives CDR1 LNHNV, CDR2 YYDKDF (reference sequence). The CDR3 loop spans 16 amino acids.

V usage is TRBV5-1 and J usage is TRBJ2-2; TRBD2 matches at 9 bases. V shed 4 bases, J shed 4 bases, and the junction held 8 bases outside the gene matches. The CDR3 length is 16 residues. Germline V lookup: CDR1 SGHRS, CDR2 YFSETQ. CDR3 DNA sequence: TGCGCCAGCAGCCCGAGGGCGGGAGGGCTCACCGGGGAGCTGTTTTTT. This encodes CASSPRAGGLTGELFF.

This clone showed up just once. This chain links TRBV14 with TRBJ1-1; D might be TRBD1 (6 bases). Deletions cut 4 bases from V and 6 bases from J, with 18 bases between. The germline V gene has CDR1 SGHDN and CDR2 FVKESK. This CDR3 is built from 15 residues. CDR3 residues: CASSPTGSSNAEAFF. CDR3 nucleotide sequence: TGTGCCAGCAGCCCAACAGGGTCGTCCAACGCTGAAGCTTTCTTT.

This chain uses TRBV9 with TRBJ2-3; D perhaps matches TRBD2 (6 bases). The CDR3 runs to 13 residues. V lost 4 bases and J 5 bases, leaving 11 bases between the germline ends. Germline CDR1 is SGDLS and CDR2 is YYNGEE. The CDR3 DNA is TGTGCCAGCAGCCCAGTCGGGGGAGATACGCAGTATTTT. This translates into CASSPVGGDTQYF.

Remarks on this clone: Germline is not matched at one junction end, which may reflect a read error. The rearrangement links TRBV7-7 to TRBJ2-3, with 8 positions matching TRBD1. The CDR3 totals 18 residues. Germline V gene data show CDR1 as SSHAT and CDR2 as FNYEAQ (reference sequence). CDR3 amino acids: CASSLRTKRQGFTDTQYF. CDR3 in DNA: TGTGCTAGCAGCTTAAGAACCAAGAGACAGGGGTTCACAGATACGCAGTATTTT.

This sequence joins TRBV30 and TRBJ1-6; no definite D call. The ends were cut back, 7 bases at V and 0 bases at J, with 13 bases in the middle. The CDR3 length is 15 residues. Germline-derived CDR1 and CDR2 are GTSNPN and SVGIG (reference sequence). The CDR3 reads CAYSQKSSYNSPLHF. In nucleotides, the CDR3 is TGTGCCTATTCACAGAAAAGCTCCTATAATTCACCCCTCCACTTT.

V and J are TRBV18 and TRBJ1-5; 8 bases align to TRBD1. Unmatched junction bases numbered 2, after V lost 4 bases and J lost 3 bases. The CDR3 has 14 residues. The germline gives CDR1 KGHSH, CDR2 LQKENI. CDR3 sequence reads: CASSRQGINQPQHF. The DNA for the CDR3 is TGTGCCAGCTCACGACAGGGGATCAATCAGCCCCAGCATTTT.

CDR3 nucleotides: TGTGCCAGCAGCGGCGGGACTAGCGCGTACGAGCAGTACTTC. The encoded protein is CASSGGTSAYEQYF. V and J are TRBV9 and TRBJ2-7; 10 nucleotides agree with TRBD2. Germline CDR1 is SGDLS and CDR2 is YYNGEE. This CDR3 region has 14 residues. The junction had 4 bases not matched to a gene; V was cut back by 3 bases and J by 4 bases.

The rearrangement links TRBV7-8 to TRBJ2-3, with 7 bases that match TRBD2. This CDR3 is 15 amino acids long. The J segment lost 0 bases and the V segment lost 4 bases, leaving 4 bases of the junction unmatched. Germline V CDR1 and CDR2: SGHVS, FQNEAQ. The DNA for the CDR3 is TGTGCCAGCAGCTCACTAGCGTCCAGCACAGATACGCAGTATTTT. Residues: CASSSLASSTDTQYF.

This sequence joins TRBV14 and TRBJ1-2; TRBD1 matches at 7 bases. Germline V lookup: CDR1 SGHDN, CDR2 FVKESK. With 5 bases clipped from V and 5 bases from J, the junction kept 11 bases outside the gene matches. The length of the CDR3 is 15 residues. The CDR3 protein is CASSKGATTSYGYTF. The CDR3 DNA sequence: TGTGCCAGCAGCAAGGGGGCCACAACCTCATATGGCTACACCTTC.

This CDR3 reads CASNPIRGQEQYF. The CDR3 DNA follows: TGTGCCAGCAATCCTATCAGGGGGCAGGAGCAGTACTTC. This chain connects TRBV27 to TRBJ2-7; 8 bases line up with TRBD1. The CDR3 contains 13 residues. With 7 bases clipped from V and 7 bases from J, the junction kept 9 bases outside the gene matches. Germline-derived CDR1 and CDR2 are MNHEY and SMNVEV (reference sequence).

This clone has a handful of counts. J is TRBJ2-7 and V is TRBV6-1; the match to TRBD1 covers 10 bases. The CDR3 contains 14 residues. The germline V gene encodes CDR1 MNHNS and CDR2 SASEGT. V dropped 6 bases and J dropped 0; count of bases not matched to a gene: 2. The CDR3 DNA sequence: TGTGCCAGCAGCGACAGGGGGCCCTCCTACGAGCAGTACTTC. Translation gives CASSDRGPSYEQYF.

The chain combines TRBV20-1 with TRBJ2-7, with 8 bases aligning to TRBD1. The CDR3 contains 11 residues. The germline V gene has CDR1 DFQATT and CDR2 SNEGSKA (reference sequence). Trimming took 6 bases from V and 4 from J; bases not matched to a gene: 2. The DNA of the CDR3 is TGCAGTGCCACAGGGGGTTACGAGCAGTACTTC. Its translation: CSATGGYEQYF.

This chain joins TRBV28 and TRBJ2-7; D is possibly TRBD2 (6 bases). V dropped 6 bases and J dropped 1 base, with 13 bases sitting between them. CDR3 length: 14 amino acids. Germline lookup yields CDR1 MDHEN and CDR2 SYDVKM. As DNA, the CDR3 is TGTGCCAGCAGCTCAGGAGGGCCTTCCTACGAGCAGTACTTC. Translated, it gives CASSSGGPSYEQYF.

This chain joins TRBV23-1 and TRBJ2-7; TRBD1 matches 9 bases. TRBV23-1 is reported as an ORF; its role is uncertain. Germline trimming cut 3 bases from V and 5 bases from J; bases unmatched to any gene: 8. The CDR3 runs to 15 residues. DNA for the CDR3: TGCGCCAGCAGTCAGAGGGGGACAGGGTGCCACGAGCAGTACTTC. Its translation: CASSQRGTGCHEQYF.

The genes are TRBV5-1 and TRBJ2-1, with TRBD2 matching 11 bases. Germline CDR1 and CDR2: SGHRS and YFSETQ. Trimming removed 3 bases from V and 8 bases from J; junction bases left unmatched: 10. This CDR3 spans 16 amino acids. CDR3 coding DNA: TGCGCCAGCAGCTCTTTCACTAGCGGGAGTTCGGATGAGCAGTTCTTC. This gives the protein CASSSFTSGSSDEQFF.

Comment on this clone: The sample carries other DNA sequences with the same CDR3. The CDR3 sequence is CASRDSRQGLNTGELFF. CDR3 in DNA: TGTGCCAGCCGGGACTCACGGCAGGGACTAAACACCGGGGAGCTGTTTTTT. V is TRBV13 and J is TRBJ2-2; 7 positions match TRBD2. The CDR3 is 17 residues long. The V and J ends lost 8 bases and 2 bases, in that order; junction bases with no gene match: 14. Germline V gene lookup returns CDR1 PRHDT and CDR2 FYEKMQ (reference sequence).

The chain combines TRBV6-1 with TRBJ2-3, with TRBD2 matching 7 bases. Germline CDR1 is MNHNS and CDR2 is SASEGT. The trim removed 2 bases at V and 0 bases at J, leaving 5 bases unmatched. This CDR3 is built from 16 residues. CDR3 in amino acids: CASSELLADSTDTQYF. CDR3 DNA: TGTGCCAGCAGTGAACTTCTAGCGGATAGCACAGATACGCAGTATTTT.

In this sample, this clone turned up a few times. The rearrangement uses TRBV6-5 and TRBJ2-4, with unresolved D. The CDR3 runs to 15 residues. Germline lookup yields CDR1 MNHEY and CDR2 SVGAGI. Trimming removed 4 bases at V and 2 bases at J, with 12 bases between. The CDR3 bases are TGTGCCAGCAGTTCGAGTGCGGCATCCAAAAACATTCAGTACTTC. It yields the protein CASSSSAASKNIQYF.

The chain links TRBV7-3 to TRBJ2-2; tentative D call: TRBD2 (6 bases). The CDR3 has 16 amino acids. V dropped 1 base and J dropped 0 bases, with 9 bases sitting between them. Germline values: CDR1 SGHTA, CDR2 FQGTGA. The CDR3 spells CASSLSAGTNTGELFF. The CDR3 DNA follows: TGTGCCAGCAGCTTAAGTGCGGGAACGAACACCGGGGAGCTGTTTTTT.

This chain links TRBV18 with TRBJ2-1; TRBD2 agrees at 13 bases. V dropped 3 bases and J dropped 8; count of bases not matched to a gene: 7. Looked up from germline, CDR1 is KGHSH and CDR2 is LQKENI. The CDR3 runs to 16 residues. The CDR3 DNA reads TGTGCCAGCTCACCTGAGGGACTAGCGGGAATTGATGAGCAGTTCTTC. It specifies CASSPEGLAGIDEQFF.

CDR3 in amino acids: CASSATGGGEYEQYF. CDR3 DNA sequence: TGTGCCAGCAGCGCTACAGGGGGCGGAGAATACGAGCAGTACTTC. This chain uses TRBV28 with TRBJ2-7; 9 bases match TRBD1. V was clipped by 6 bases and J by 4 bases; unmatched bases: 10. The length of the CDR3 is 15 residues. The germline CDR1 and CDR2 sequences are MDHEN and SYDVKM. The full variable domain, in which reference TRBV28 and TRBJ2-7 provide the parts outside the CDR3, is DVKVTQSSRYLVKRTGEKVFLECVQDMDHENMFWYRQDPGLGLRLIYFSYDVKMKEKGDIPEGYSVSREKKERFSLILESASTNQTSMYLCASSATGGGEYEQYFGPGTRLTVT.

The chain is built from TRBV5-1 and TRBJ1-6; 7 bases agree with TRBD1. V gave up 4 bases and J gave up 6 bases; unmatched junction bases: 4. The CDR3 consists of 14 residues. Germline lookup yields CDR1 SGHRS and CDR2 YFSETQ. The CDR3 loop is CASSIGDSNSPLHF. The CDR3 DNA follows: TGCGCCAGCAGCATAGGGGACAGTAATTCACCCCTCCACTTT.

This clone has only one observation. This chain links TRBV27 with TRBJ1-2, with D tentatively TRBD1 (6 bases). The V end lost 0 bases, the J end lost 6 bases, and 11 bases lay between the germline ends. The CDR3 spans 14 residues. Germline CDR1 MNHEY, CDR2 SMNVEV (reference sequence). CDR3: CASSLSAGADGYTF. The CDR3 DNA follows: TGTGCCAGCAGTTTATCGGCAGGGGCTGATGGCTACACCTTC.

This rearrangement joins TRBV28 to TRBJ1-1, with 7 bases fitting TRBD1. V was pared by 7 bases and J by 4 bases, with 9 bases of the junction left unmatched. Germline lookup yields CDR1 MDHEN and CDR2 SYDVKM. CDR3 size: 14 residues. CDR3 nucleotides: TGTGCCAGCATCTCAGGGGGGTATGGCACTGAAGCTTTCTTT. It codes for CASISGGYGTEAFF. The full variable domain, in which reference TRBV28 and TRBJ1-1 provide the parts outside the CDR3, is DVKVTQSSRYLVKRTGEKVFLECVQDMDHENMFWYRQDPGLGLRLIYFSYDVKMKEKGDIPEGYSVSREKKERFSLILESASTNQTSMYLCASISGGYGTEAFFGQGTRLTVV.

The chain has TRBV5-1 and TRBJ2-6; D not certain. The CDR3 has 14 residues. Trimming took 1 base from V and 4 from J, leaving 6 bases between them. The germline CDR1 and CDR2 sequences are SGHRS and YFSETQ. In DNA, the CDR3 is TGCGCCAGCAGCTTGAAAGCGGGGGCCAACGTCCTGACTTTC. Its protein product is CASSLKAGANVLTF.

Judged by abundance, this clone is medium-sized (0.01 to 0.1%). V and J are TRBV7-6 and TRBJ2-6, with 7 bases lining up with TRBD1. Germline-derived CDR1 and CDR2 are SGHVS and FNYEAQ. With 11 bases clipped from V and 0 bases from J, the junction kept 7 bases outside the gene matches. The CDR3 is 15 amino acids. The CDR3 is CARGGLFSGANVLTF. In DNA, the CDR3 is TGTGCCCGAGGGGGCCTCTTCTCTGGGGCCAACGTCCTGACTTTC. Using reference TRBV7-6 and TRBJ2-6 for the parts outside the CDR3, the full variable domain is GAGVSQSPRYKVTKRGQDVALRCDPISGHVSLYWYRQALGQGPEFLTYFNYEAQQDKSGLPNDRFSAERPEGSISTLTIQRTEQRDSAMYRCARGGLFSGANVLTFGAGSRLTVL.